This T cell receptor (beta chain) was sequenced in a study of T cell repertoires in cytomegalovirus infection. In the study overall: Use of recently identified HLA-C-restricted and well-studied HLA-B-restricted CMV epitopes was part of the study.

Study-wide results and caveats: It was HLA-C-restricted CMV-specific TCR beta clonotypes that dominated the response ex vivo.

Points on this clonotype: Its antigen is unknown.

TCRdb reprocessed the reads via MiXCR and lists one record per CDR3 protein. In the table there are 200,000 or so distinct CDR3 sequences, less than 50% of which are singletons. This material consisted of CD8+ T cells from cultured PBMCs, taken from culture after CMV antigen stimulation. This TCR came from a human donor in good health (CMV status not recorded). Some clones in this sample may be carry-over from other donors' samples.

CDR3: CASSSPQTDSYNEQFF. CDR3 nucleotides: TGTGCCAGCAGCTCCCCCCAGACAGACTCCTACAATGAGCAGTTCTTC. The chain links TRBV7-8 to TRBJ2-1; D is possibly TRBD1 (5 bases). This CDR3 region has 16 residues. Trimming pared 4 bases from V and 0 bases from J, leaving 13 bases between. Germline values: CDR1 SGHVS, CDR2 FQNEAQ.